The 26 T cell receptor beta chains below were found in one sample sequenced in a study of T cell responses to AZD1222 COVID-19 vaccine. The assay was immunoSEQ multiplex PCR, and TCRdb's table has in-frame clones only and misses some. The repertoire consists of about 120,000 clones, with 85% to 95% occurring once and the leading ten covering roughly 1.5%. The source material was peripheral blood, sampled 28 days after the second AZD1222 dose. These receptors all stem from an adult who received the AZD1222 COVID-19 vaccine.

This clone was counted between two and nine times. The chain uses TRBV6-5 and TRBJ2-3; a possible D gene is TRBD2 (5 bases). Germline V gene data show CDR1 as MNHEY and CDR2 as SVGAGI. The CDR3 consists of 12 residues. V lost 11 bases and J lost 4, with 13 bases in between. The CDR3 nucleotides read TGTGCCGCGAGGGCTAGTTCAGATACGCAGTATTTT. It codes for CAARASSDTQYF.

V is TRBV28 and J is TRBJ1-2; D might be TRBD1 (6 bases). The V gene's germline CDR1 is MDHEN and CDR2 SYDVKM. V dropped 5 bases and J dropped 7 bases, with 17 bases sitting between them. This CDR3 comprises 14 residues. The CDR3: CASSTGAGAGGYTF. CDR3 nucleotides: TGTGCCAGCAGTACGGGGGCCGGGGCCGGTGGCTACACCTTC.

This chain joins TRBV5-1 and TRBJ1-6, with D tentatively TRBD1 (5 bases). V gave up 1 base and J gave up 0 bases, with 14 bases separating them. The length of the CDR3 is 18 residues. Per germline, CDR1 SGHRS and CDR2 YFSETQ. CDR3 sequence: CASSLTLQASSYNSPLHF. CDR3 sequence (DNA): TGCGCCAGCAGCTTGACCCTACAGGCCAGCTCCTATAATTCACCCCTCCACTTT.

The genes are TRBV3-1 (or the pseudogene TRBV3-2) and TRBJ2-5; D is undetermined. Trimming stripped 1 base from V and 4 bases from J, with 16 bases between. The germline V gene encodes CDR1 LGHDT and CDR2 YNNKEL (reference sequence). This CDR3 has 16 residues. This chain's CDR3 is CASSQGRVAIGETQYF. The CDR3 region has the DNA TGTGCCAGCAGCCAAGGAAGGGTGGCGATCGGAGAGACCCAGTACTTC.

The gene calls are TRBV5-1 and TRBJ2-1; D is perhaps TRBD2 (6 bases). Trimming cost V 4 bases and J 8 bases, with 13 bases left between them. The CDR3 loop spans 13 amino acids. Germline lookup yields CDR1 SGHRS and CDR2 YFSETQ. The CDR3 nucleotides are TGCGCCAGCAGCCCGACACTAGCAGATGAGCAGTTCTTC. Protein sequence: CASSPTLADEQFF. Supplemented by reference TRBV5-1 and TRBJ2-1, the full variable domain reads KAGVTQTPRYLIKTRGQQVTLSCSPISGHRSVSWYQQTPGQGLQFLFEYFSETQRNKGNFPGRFSGRQFSNSRSEMNVSTLELGDSALYLCASSPTLADEQFFGPGTRLTVL.

The chain joins TRBV28 to TRBJ1-4; TRBD1 might be the D (5 bases). V shed 5 bases and J shed 8 bases, with 15 bases lying between them. This CDR3 has 14 amino acids. CDR1 is MDHEN, CDR2 SYDVKM, per germline. CDR3 protein: CASSPQAPGEKLFF. The CDR3 region has the DNA TGTGCCAGCAGTCCACAGGCCCCGGGGGAAAAACTGTTTTTT.

This sequence joins TRBV28 and TRBJ2-3; possibly TRBD1 for D (6 bases). The CDR3 contains 14 residues. Germline loops: CDR1 MDHEN, CDR2 SYDVKM. V was clipped by 6 bases and J by 2 bases, with 12 bases between them. The CDR3 bases are TGTGCCAGCAGAAAAAACAGGGACACAGATACGCAGTATTTT. Its protein is CASRKNRDTDTQYF. The full variable domain, completed using reference TRBV28 and TRBJ2-3, is DVKVTQSSRYLVKRTGEKVFLECVQDMDHENMFWYRQDPGLGLRLIYFSYDVKMKEKGDIPEGYSVSREKKERFSLILESASTNQTSMYLCASRKNRDTDTQYFGPGTRLTVL.

The rearrangement uses TRBV27 and TRBJ2-7, with D possibly TRBD1 on 6 matching bases. The V end lost 5 bases, the J end lost 3 bases, and 14 bases lay between the germline ends. CDR1 MNHEY and CDR2 SMNVEV come from the germline V gene (reference sequence). This CDR3 is 14 amino acids long. CDR3 DNA sequence: TGTGCCAGCAGTACACGACAGGAAGTCTACGAGCAGTACTTC. Protein: CASSTRQEVYEQYF.

The V call is TRBV9, the J call TRBJ2-7; D perhaps matches TRBD1 (6 bases). CDR3 length: 14 amino acids. Trimming removed 3 bases at V and 5 bases at J, with 15 bases between. Germline V gene sequence: CDR1 SGDLS, CDR2 YYNGEE. In DNA form, the CDR3 reads TGTGCCAGCAGCGCTCGACAGGAGCACGACGAGCAGTACTTC. Translation gives CASSARQEHDEQYF.

The chain uses TRBV7-3 and TRBJ1-3; D is uncertain. Germline V gene sequence: CDR1 SGHTA, CDR2 FQGTGA. V lost 0 bases and J 1 base, leaving 4 bases between the germline ends. This CDR3 contains 14 residues. CDR3 in DNA: TGTGCCAGCAGCTTAACAGGGTCTGGAAACACCATATATTTT. Translated: CASSLTGSGNTIYF.

The chain employs TRBV7-3 and TRBJ2-1, with D hard to call. V was trimmed by 5 bases and J by 7 bases, leaving 15 bases between them. Germline V gene sequence: CDR1 SGHTA, CDR2 FQGTGA. This CDR3 comprises 14 residues. The CDR3 reads CASSPLLGQNEQFF. In DNA, the CDR3 is TGTGCCAGCAGCCCCCTCCTTGGGCAGAATGAGCAGTTCTTC.

J is TRBJ2-1 and V is TRBV28; 9 bases match TRBD2. Germline trimming cut 3 bases from V and 8 bases from J; bases unmatched to any gene: 14. Germline values: CDR1 MDHEN, CDR2 SYDVKM. The CDR3 sequence is 17 residues long. The CDR3 sequence: CASSFRGVSGSGDEQFF. The DNA for the CDR3 is TGTGCCAGCAGTTTCCGAGGGGTTAGCGGGAGTGGGGATGAGCAGTTCTTC.

The chain carries TRBV27 and TRBJ1-5; perhaps TRBD1 as D (5 bases). In germline, CDR1 is MNHEY, CDR2 SMNVEV (reference sequence). The CDR3 totals 14 residues. The ends were cut back, 5 bases at V and 7 bases at J, with 15 bases in the middle. The CDR3 DNA reads as TGTGCCAGCAGTCCGGACAATGGGAGGCAGCCCCAGCATTTT. Amino acid sequence: CASSPDNGRQPQHF.

V gene TRBV30 combines with J gene TRBJ1-6, with a weak D call TRBD1 (5 bases). Germline V CDR1 and CDR2: GTSNPN, SVGIG (reference sequence). Between the trimmed V and J ends, which lost 2 bases and 8 bases, there was a span of 13 bases. This CDR3 has 14 amino acids. The CDR3 loop reads CAWSPGPGYSPLHF. The CDR3 DNA sequence: TGTGCCTGGAGTCCAGGACCAGGGTATTCACCCCTCCACTTT.

The chain uses TRBV27 and TRBJ1-5; 7 nucleotides match TRBD1. Per the germline V gene, CDR1 is MNHEY and CDR2 is SMNVEV (reference sequence). The J segment lost 0 bases and the V segment lost 2 bases, leaving 7 bases of the junction unmatched. The CDR3 is 17 amino acids. The CDR3 here is CASSLMGTAYSNQPQHF. The CDR3 DNA is TGTGCCAGCAGTTTAATGGGGACAGCATATAGCAATCAGCCCCAGCATTTT.

This chain joins TRBV5-1 and TRBJ2-2; TRBD2 matches 10 bases. The germline V gene encodes CDR1 SGHRS and CDR2 YFSETQ. The V gene end was trimmed by 5 bases and the J gene end by 3 bases; junction bases not matched to a gene: 1. The CDR3 is made up of 14 amino acids. CDR3 DNA: TGCGCCAGCAGTGGACTAGCGGACACCGGGGAGCTGTTTTTT. As protein: CASSGLADTGELFF.

The chain employs TRBV10-3 and TRBJ1-4; 9 nucleotides match TRBD1. The germline V gene has CDR1 ENHRY and CDR2 SYGVKD. The CDR3 spans 14 residues. With V trimmed by 3 bases and J by 7 bases, 3 bases remained unmatched. CDR3 in amino acids: CAISETGGSEKLFF. The CDR3 DNA is TGTGCCATCAGTGAAACAGGGGGCTCTGAAAAACTGTTTTTT.

CDR3 sequence: CASSGRTGTGYYNEQFF. Written as DNA, the CDR3 is TGTGCCAGCAGCGGACGCACCGGGACAGGGTATTACAATGAGCAGTTCTTC. The J gene is TRBJ2-1, the V gene TRBV21-1; the table's D call, TRBD1, has no DNA check behind it. TRBV21-1 is termed a pseudogene. This CDR3 has 17 amino acids.

Only one count was recorded for this clone. The genes are TRBV7-3 and TRBJ2-1; D is perhaps TRBD1 (6 bases). CDR1 and CDR2 from the germline V gene are SGHTA and FQGTGA. Trimming removed 5 bases at V and 5 bases at J, with 16 bases between. The CDR3 runs to 15 residues. The CDR3 nucleotides read TGTGCCAGCAGCCAGGGGCTAGCCTCTAACAATGAGCAGTTCTTC. Protein: CASSQGLASNNEQFF. Full variable domain (missing parts from reference TRBV7-3 and TRBJ2-1): GAGVSQTPSNKVTEKGKYVELRCDPISGHTALYWYRQSLGQGPEFLIYFQGTGAADDSGLPNDRFFAVRPEGSVSTLKIQRTERGDSAVYLCASSQGLASNNEQFFGPGTRLTVL.

Details on this clone: Other nucleotide sequences in the sample specify the same CDR3. The rearrangement uses TRBV30 and TRBJ2-5; possibly TRBD1 or TRBD2 for D (6 bases each). This CDR3 has 13 amino acids. V was shortened by 0 bases and J by 5 bases, with 10 bases between the two germline ends. The germline V gene encodes CDR1 GTSNPN and CDR2 SVGIG (reference sequence). The CDR3 sequence: CAWSVGGRETQYF. The CDR3 DNA is TGTGCCTGGAGTGTAGGGGGGCGGGAGACCCAGTACTTC.

CDR3 in amino acids: CASSQALGRGSYNEQFF. DNA of the CDR3: TGTGCCAGCAGCCAGGCCTTGGGTAGGGGATCCTACAATGAGCAGTTCTTC. The gene calls are TRBV3-1 (or the pseudogene TRBV3-2) and TRBJ2-1, with D possibly being TRBD1 (5 bases). The CDR3 sequence is 17 residues long. The germline V gene has CDR1 LGHDT and CDR2 YNNKEL (reference sequence). The V gene lost 3 bases and the J gene lost 1 base, with 16 bases spanning the gap.

This chain connects TRBV29-1 to TRBJ2-3; D ambiguous. This CDR3 is 13 amino acids long. V lost 4 bases and J 0 bases, leaving 8 bases between the germline ends. Germline V gene sequence: CDR1 SQVTM, CDR2 ANQGSEA. The CDR3 DNA sequence: TGCAGCGTTGGTGGCGGAAGCACAGATACGCAGTATTTT. It encodes CSVGGGSTDTQYF.

This chain joins TRBV28 and TRBJ2-4; TRBD1 is a possible D gene (6 bases). Trimming removed 6 bases at V and 3 bases at J, with 15 bases between. Per the germline V gene, CDR1 is MDHEN and CDR2 is SYDVKM. CDR3 length equals 15 residues. In DNA, the CDR3 is TGTGCCAGCAGCCTAATACAGGGTGTCAAAAACATTCAGTACTTC. It is translated as CASSLIQGVKNIQYF.

The chain carries TRBV6-5 and TRBJ1-1; TRBD1 matches at 11 bases. The CDR3 has 14 amino acids. V gave up 11 bases and J gave up 2 bases; unmatched junction bases: 7. CDR1 and CDR2 (germline): MNHEY, SVGAGI. In DNA form, the CDR3 reads TGTGCCGCACGGGACAGGGGGAAAAACACTGAAGCTTTCTTT. Translating it yields CAARDRGKNTEAFF.

This chain connects TRBV12-3 or TRBV12-4 to TRBJ1-6; D remains unclear. This CDR3 spans 12 amino acids. Trimming stripped 3 bases from V and 12 bases from J, with 9 bases between. CDR3 in amino acids: CASSLETLPLHF. The CDR3 DNA is TGTGCCAGCAGTTTGGAAACCCTACCCCTCCACTTT.

This clone was recorded only once. The CDR3 sequence: CASSFSYNGYTF. The CDR3 region has the DNA TGTGCCAGCAGCTTTAGCTACAATGGCTACACCTTC. The rearrangement joins TRBV6-2 or TRBV6-3 to TRBJ1-2, with D unclear. Trimming left V 6 bases short and J 6 bases short, with 11 bases between. The CDR3 totals 12 residues. From germline, CDR1 is MNHEY and CDR2 SVGEGT.